This TCR beta chain was sequenced in a study of blood T cell repertoires in COVID-19. The repertoire was sequenced with immunoSEQ multiplex PCR; TCRdb's copy has only in-frame clones and lacks some. The data hold roughly 260,000 clones, with approximately 91% observed a single time. With V trimmed by 5 bases and J by 4 bases, 10 bases remained unmatched. CDR3 length: 16 residues. The germline V gene has CDR1 MNHNY and CDR2 SVGAGI (reference sequence). Sequencing was carried out using peripheral blood. The clonotype originates from a woman aged 40 to 50 who had recovered from COVID-19. The chain is built from TRBV6-6 and TRBJ2-3; TRBD1 agrees at 9 bases. CDR3 amino acids: CASSPGTGSLADTQYF. The CDR3 coding sequence is TGTGCCAGCAGTCCCGGGACAGGGTCCTTGGCAGATACGCAGTATTTT.